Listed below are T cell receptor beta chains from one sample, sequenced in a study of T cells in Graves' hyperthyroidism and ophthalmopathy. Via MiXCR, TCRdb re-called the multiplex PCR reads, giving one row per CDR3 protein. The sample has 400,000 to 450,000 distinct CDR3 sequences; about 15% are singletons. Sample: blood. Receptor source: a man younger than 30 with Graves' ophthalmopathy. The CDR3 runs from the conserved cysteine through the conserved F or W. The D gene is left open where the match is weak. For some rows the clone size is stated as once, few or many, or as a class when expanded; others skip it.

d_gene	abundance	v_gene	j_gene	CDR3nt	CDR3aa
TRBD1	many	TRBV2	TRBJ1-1	TGTGCCAGCAGCGAGGCCATTGTAGACAGGGGGCGCAGGGCTTTCTTT	CASSEAIVDRGRRAFF
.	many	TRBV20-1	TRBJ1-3	TGCAGTGCTAGAGATAGTCGGGGGACTGGAAACACCATATATTTT	CSARDSRGTGNTIYF
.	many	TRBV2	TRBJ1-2	TGTGCCAGCAGTGAAACCCGACCCTATGGCTACACCTTC	CASSETRPYGYTF
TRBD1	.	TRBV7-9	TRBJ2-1	TGTGCCAGCAGCTCGCCGGGACAGGTCGACAATGAGCAGTTCTTC	CASSSPGQVDNEQFF
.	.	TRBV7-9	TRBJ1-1	TGTGCCAGCAGCTTAACCAGGGACGGACATGAAGCTTTCTTT	CASSLTRDGHEAFF
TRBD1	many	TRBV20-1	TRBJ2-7	TGCAGTGCGAGTTATAAGGACAGGCTAACCTACGAGCAGTACTTC	CSASYKDRLTYEQYF
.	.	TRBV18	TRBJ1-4	TGTGCCAGCTCACCATCTGGAGCTCCAACTAATGAAAAACTGTTTTTT	CASSPSGAPTNEKLFF
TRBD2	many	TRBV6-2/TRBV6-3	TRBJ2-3	TGTGCCAGCAGTTACCCAACCGGGACTAGCCGGACAGATACGCAGTATTTT	CASSYPTGTSRTDTQYF
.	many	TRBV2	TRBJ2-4	TGTGCCAGCGGCGGAATCTTTTCAGCCAAAAACATTCAGTACTTC	CASGGIFSAKNIQYF
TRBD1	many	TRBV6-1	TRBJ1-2	TGTGCCAGCAGTGCGCCGGGACAGGGGTCTGGCTACACCTTC	CASSAPGQGSGYTF
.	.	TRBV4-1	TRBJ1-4	TGCGCCAGCAGCCAAGTTATCTATCGTAGACAGGCAGCAACTAATGAAAAACTGTTTTTT	CASSQVIYRRQAATNEKLFF
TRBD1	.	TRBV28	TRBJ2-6	TGTGCCAACAGTCGAGGAGAGGGGGCAGGCGGGGCCAACGTCCTGACTTTC	CANSRGEGAGGANVLTF
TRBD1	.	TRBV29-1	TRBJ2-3	TGCAGCGTTGAAGATCTTCAGCAGGGGGTCACAGATACGCAGTATTTT	CSVEDLQQGVTDTQYF
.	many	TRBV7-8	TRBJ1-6	TGTGCCAGCAGCTTAGCTAGGGTGGATTCACCCCTCCACTTT	CASSLARVDSPLHF
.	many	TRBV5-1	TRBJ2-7	TGCGCCAGCAGCTTGGCCTTAACAGGGCCAGGGAGGGACGAGCAGTACTTC	CASSLALTGPGRDEQYF
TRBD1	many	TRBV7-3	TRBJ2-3	TGTGCCAGCGGACAGGACGGAACAATCACAGATACGCAGTATTTT	CASGQDGTITDTQYF
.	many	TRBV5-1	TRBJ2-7	TGCGCCAGCAGCTTGGCTCGTGACAGGAGGGTCTACGAGCAGTACTTC	CASSLARDRRVYEQYF
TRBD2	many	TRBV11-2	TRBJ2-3	TGTGCCAGCAGCGCGGAGCGGGGTCAGTATTTT	CASSAERGQYF
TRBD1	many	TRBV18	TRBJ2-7	TGTGCCAGCTCACCGGGACAGGGTTCTCTAGAGCAGTACTTC	CASSPGQGSLEQYF
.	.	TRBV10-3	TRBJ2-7	TGTGCCACGTCTCAGGGGAATTCTACCTACGAGCAGTACTTC	CATSQGNSTYEQYF
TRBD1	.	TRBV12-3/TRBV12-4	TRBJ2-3	TGTGCCAGTAGTCCTACGACAGGGGGGACAGATACGCAGTATTTT	CASSPTTGGTDTQYF
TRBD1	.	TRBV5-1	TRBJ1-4	TGCGCCAGCAGCTCGGACAGGGGGTTAAGGATACTGTTTTTT	CASSSDRGLRILFF
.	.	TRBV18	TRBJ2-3	TGTGCCAGCTCAGCCTTCTCCCGGGACACAAGCACAGATACGCAGTATTTT	CASSAFSRDTSTDTQYF
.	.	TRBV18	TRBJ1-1	TGTGCCAGCTCCCGGGGGGGGGTGAACACTGAAGCTTTCTTT	CASSRGGVNTEAFF
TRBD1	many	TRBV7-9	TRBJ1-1	TGTGCCAGCACCGTCCGGGACAGGAGAAGAACTGAAGCTTTCTTT	CASTVRDRRRTEAFF
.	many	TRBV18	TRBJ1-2	TGTGCCAGCTCACCACCTCTGGTTGGCTATGGCTACACCTTC	CASSPPLVGYGYTF
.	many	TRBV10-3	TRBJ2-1	TGTGCCATCAGTGAGTCGAGTAGCAATGAGCAGTTCTTC	CAISESSSNEQFF
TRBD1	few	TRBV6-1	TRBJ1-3	TGTGCCAGCATCGACAAAGGGGGCATACAACCTGGAAACACCATATATTTT	CASIDKGGIQPGNTIYF
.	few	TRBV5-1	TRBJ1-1	TGCGCCAGCAGCTTGGACAGGTCTGACGCTTTCTTT	CASSLDRSDAFF
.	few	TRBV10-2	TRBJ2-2	TGCGCCAGCAGTGAAGTAGCCGGGAACACCGGGGAGCTGTTTTTT	CASSEVAGNTGELFF
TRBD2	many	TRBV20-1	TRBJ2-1	TGCAGTGCTAGAGAGGGGACTAGCTGGTACCATGAGCAGTTCTTC	CSAREGTSWYHEQFF
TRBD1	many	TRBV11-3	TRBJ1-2	TGTGCCAGCAGCATCCGCCGGGACAGCTACCAAGGTTATGGCTACACCTTC	CASSIRRDSYQGYGYTF
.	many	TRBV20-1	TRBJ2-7	TGCAGTGCTAGAGGACGGGAAACGAGGTACGAGCAGTACTTC	CSARGRETRYEQYF
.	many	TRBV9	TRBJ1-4	TGTGCCAGCAGCGTAGTGACCGGAGGCAATGAAAAACTGTTTTTT	CASSVVTGGNEKLFF
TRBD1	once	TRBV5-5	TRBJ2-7	TGTGCCAGCAGCACTAGCCGGGACAGGGGGCCCGAGCAGTACTTC	CASSTSRDRGPEQYF
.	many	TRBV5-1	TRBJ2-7	TGCGCCAGCGTCGGTCCGCAGGGGTCCTACGAGCAGTACTTC	CASVGPQGSYEQYF
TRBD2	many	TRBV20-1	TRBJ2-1	TGCAGTGCTAGTTTTAGCGGGCTAAACAATGAGCAGTTCTTC	CSASFSGLNNEQFF
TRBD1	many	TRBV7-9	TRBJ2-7	TGTGCCAGCAGCTTAGTGACAGGGGACCTCTACGAGCAGTACTTC	CASSLVTGDLYEQYF
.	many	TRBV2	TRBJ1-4	TGTGCCAGCAGTGAAGGGGCACCTCCGGATGATGAAAAACTGTTTTTT	CASSEGAPPDDEKLFF
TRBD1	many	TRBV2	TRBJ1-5	TGTGCCAGCAGGGAAACAGGGGATCAGCCCCAGCATTTT	CASRETGDQPQHF
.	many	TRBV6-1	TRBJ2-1	TGTGCCAGCAGTTACACAAGCCATGAGCAGTTCTTC	CASSYTSHEQFF
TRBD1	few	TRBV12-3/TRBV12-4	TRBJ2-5	TGTGCCAGCAGTTTAGGGACAGGTTTACGTGTATACTTC	CASSLGTGLRVYF
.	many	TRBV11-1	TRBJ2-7	TGTGCCAGCAGCTTTAGGGCGGTATCCTACGAGCAGTACTTC	CASSFRAVSYEQYF